A selection of T cell receptor beta chains follows, all from one sample in a study of cytomegalovirus exposure and HLA in healthy donors. Sequencing used immunoSEQ multiplex PCR; TCRdb keeps in-frame clones, though not all of them. The profile shows some 150,000 clones, about 80% of them singletons. Sequencing was carried out using PBMCs. These receptors originate from a man aged 25-45 years in good health and CMV-seronegative. CDR3s include the opening cysteine and the closing phenylalanine or tryptophan. The order of the fields is clone size, V gene, CDR3 length, J gene, D gene, CDR3 DNA, CDR3 protein. A D gene is named only where the DNA matches it firmly. Not all rows give a size; the values are once, few, many and, for expanded clones, a class.

size: NA
V: TRBV4-3
length: 15
J: TRBJ2-7
D: NA
DNA: TGCGCCAGCAGCCAAGACCTGACAGGGAGGTCCGAGCAGTACTTC
CDR3: CASSQDLTGRSEQYF

size: NA
V: TRBV11-2
length: 15
J: TRBJ2-7
D: NA
DNA: TGTGCCAGCAGCTTAGATCGAGGACTGGGCTACGAGCAGTACTTC
CDR3: CASSLDRGLGYEQYF

size: NA
V: TRBV5-1
length: 14
J: TRBJ1-1
D: NA
DNA: TGCGCCAGCAGCTTCGACAGAACGAACACTGAAGCTTTCTTT
CDR3: CASSFDRTNTEAFF

size: NA
V: TRBV27
length: 16
J: TRBJ2-2
D: TRBD1
DNA: TGTGCCAGCAGTTTATCTTCGGACAGGGGGACCGGGGAGCTGTTTTTT
CDR3: CASSLSSDRGTGELFF

size: NA
V: TRBV7-9
length: 17
J: TRBJ2-5
D: TRBD1
DNA: TGTGCCAGCAGGAGTAGACAGGGGGTGGGATACCAAGAGACCCAGTACTTC
CDR3: CASRSRQGVGYQETQYF

size: NA
V: TRBV14
length: 17
J: TRBJ2-5
D: TRBD2
DNA: TGTGCCAGCAGCCCCCAACGTGGGGGGGGTGGCCAAGAGACCCAGTACTTC
CDR3: CASSPQRGGGGQETQYF

size: NA
V: TRBV7-9
length: 15
J: TRBJ2-3
D: TRBD1
DNA: TGTGCCAGCAGCTTAATGGGGACAGGTACAGATACGCAGTATTTT
CDR3: CASSLMGTGTDTQYF

size: NA
V: TRBV11-3
length: 13
J: TRBJ1-1
D: NA
DNA: TGTGCCAGCAGCTTTGAGGTGAACACTGAAGCTTTCTTT
CDR3: CASSFEVNTEAFF

size: NA
V: TRBV6-5
length: 14
J: TRBJ2-7
D: NA
DNA: TGTGCCAGCAGTCTAACAGGGAGCTCCTACGAGCAGTACTTC
CDR3: CASSLTGSSYEQYF

size: NA
V: TRBV7-9
length: 17
J: TRBJ2-6
D: NA
DNA: TGTTCCAGCAGCTTCCCCGTTTTATCCTCTGGGGCCAACGTCCTGACTTTC
CDR3: CSSSFPVLSSGANVLTF

size: NA
V: TRBV7-7
length: 12
J: TRBJ2-2
D: NA
DNA: TGTGCCAGCAGCTCCGGCACCGGGGAGCTGTTTTTT
CDR3: CASSSGTGELFF

size: few
V: TRBV10-2
length: 13
J: TRBJ2-1
D: TRBD2
DNA: TGCGCCACCGGGACTACCTTCTACAATGAGCAGTTCTTC
CDR3: CATGTTFYNEQFF

size: NA
V: TRBV28
length: 20
J: TRBJ1-1
D: NA
DNA: TGTGCCAGCAACTTGATGGGGCGGCGTAGATCGACTGGCCCGAACACTGAAGCTTTCTTT
CDR3: CASNLMGRRRSTGPNTEAFF

size: few
V: TRBV7-9
length: 15
J: TRBJ1-5
D: TRBD1
DNA: TGTGCCAGCAGCGGACAGGGGGCGAGCAATCAGCCCCAGCATTTT
CDR3: CASSGQGASNQPQHF

size: NA
V: TRBV30
length: 13
J: TRBJ2-7
D: TRBD2
DNA: TGTGCCTGGGCTAGCGGCCGCGGGCTCGAGCAGTACTTC
CDR3: CAWASGRGLEQYF

size: many
V: TRBV7-9
length: 16
J: TRBJ2-3
D: TRBD1
DNA: TGTGCCAGCAGCCCCCGGACAGGGGTGGCAGAAGATACGCAGTATTTT
CDR3: CASSPRTGVAEDTQYF

size: NA
V: TRBV5-1
length: 13
J: TRBJ1-1
D: NA
DNA: TGCGCCAGCAGCTTACAGATGAACACTGAAGCTTTCTTT
CDR3: CASSLQMNTEAFF

size: NA
V: TRBV4-1
length: 12
J: TRBJ2-1
D: NA
DNA: TGCGCCAGCAGCCAAACGGGGGATGAGCAGTTCTTC
CDR3: CASSQTGDEQFF

size: NA
V: TRBV9
length: 15
J: TRBJ2-7
D: NA
DNA: TGTGCCAGCAGCCCCCTGGCTAGCGTTTCCTACGAGCAGTACTTC
CDR3: CASSPLASVSYEQYF

size: NA
V: TRBV5-1
length: 16
J: TRBJ2-1
D: TRBD2
DNA: TGCGCCAGCAGCTTTTTAGCGGGGGGGCCATCGGGTGAGCAGTTCTTC
CDR3: CASSFLAGGPSGEQFF

size: NA
V: TRBV4-1
length: 15
J: TRBJ2-7
D: TRBD1
DNA: TGCGCCAGCAGCCAAAACCGGGACAGTTCCTACGAGCAGTACTTC
CDR3: CASSQNRDSSYEQYF

size: NA
V: TRBV5-4
length: 17
J: TRBJ2-2
D: TRBD1
DNA: TGTGCCAGCAGCTTGGCCCCGGGACAGGGACCCCCCGGGGAGCTGTTTTTT
CDR3: CASSLAPGQGPPGELFF

size: NA
V: TRBV28
length: 15
J: TRBJ2-6
D: NA
DNA: TGTGCCAGCAGTTTTAGGGGCTCTGGGGCCAACGTCCTGACTTTC
CDR3: CASSFRGSGANVLTF

size: NA
V: TRBV30
length: 16
J: TRBJ1-2
D: TRBD1
DNA: TGTGCCTGGAGGAGGGACAGGGGGCCGACTAACTATGGCTACACCTTC
CDR3: CAWRRDRGPTNYGYTF

size: NA
V: TRBV11-2
length: 14
J: TRBJ2-7
D: NA
DNA: TGTGCCAGCAGCTTAGGGAGGGAACGCTACGAGCAGTACTTC
CDR3: CASSLGRERYEQYF

size: NA
V: TRBV19
length: 17
J: TRBJ2-1
D: NA
DNA: TGTGCCAGTAGTGCTAGGCTAGGAGGGCCGGTGACAAATGAGCAGTTCTTC
CDR3: CASSARLGGPVTNEQFF